The clone carrying this TCR beta chain occurred a few times. Its specificity is unknown. MiXCR, applied by TCRdb to the reads, yields one record per CDR3 protein. The table records about 220,000 distinct CDR3 sequences, 38% of them present only once. CDR1 and CDR2 from the germline V gene are MNHEY and SMNVEV (reference sequence). This CDR3 spans 15 amino acids. V shed 3 bases and J shed 12 bases, with 18 bases lying between them. This sample stems from a study of T cell repertoires in cytomegalovirus infection. Study context: Public TCR beta signatures marked donors with CMV infection and the matching HLA.

This rearrangement joins TRBV27 to TRBJ1-6, with no clear D. This specimen consisted of CD8+ T cells from cultured PBMCs, obtained from culture after CMV antigen stimulation. The receptor's source is a human donor in good health (CMV status not recorded). Some clones in this sample may be carry-over from other donors' samples. CDR3 DNA: TGTGCCAGCAGTTTTATGGGAGTGAGATACGGACCCCTCCACTTT. Translating it yields CASSFMGVRYGPLHF.